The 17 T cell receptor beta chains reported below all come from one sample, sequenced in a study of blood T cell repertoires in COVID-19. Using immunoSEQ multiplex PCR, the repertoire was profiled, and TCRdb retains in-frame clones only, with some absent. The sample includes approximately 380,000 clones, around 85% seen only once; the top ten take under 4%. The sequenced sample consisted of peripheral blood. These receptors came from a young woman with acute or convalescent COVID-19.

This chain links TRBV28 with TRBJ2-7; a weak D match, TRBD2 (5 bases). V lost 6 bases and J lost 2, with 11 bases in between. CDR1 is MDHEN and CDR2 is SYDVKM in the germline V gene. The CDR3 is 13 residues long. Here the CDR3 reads CASSVGMTYEQYF. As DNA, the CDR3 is TGTGCCAGCAGCGTCGGGATGACCTACGAGCAGTACTTC.

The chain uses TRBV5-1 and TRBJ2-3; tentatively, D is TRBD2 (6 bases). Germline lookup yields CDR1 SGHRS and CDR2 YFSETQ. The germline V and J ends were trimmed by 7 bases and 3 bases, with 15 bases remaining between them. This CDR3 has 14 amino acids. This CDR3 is CASRTGDWTDTQYF. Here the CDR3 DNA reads TGCGCCAGCCGGACGGGGGATTGGACAGATACGCAGTATTTT.

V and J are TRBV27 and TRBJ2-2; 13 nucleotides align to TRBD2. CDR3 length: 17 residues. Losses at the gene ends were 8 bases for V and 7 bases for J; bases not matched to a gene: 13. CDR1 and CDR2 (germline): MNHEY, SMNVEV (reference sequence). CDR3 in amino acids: CASRGLAGALRVGELFF. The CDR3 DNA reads TGTGCCAGCCGAGGACTAGCGGGAGCTCTGAGGGTCGGGGAGCTGTTTTTT.

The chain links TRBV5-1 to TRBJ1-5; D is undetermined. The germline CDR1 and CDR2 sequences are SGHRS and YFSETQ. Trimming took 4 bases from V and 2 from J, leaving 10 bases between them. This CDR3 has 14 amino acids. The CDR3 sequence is CASSVLGGNQPQHF. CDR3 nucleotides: TGCGCCAGCAGCGTTTTAGGAGGCAATCAGCCCCAGCATTTT.

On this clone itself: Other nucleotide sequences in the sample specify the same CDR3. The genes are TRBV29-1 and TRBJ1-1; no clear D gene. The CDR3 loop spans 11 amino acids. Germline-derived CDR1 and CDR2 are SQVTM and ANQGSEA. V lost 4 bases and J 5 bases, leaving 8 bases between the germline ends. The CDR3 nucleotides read TGCAGCGTTGCCCGAGGGACTGAAGCTTTCTTT. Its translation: CSVARGTEAFF.

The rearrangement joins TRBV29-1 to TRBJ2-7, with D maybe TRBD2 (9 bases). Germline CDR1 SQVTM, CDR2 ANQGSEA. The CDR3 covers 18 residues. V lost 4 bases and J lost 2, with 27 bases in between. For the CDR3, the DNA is TGCAGCGTTGTAGTCGACAGGGGTACTAGCGGGTCGACCTACGAGCAGTACTTC. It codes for CSVVVDRGTSGSTYEQYF.

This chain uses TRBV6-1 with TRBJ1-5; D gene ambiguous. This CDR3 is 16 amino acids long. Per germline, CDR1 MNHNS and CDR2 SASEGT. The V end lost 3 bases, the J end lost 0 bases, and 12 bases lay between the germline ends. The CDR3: CASSEMWPNSNQPQHF. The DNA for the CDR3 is TGTGCCAGCAGTGAGATGTGGCCCAATAGCAATCAGCCCCAGCATTTT.

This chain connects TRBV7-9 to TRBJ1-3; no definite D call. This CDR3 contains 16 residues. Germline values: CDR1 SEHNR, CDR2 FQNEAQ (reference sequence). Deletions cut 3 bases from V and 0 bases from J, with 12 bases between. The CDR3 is CASSFPRRSSGNTIYF. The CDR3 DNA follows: TGTGCCAGCAGCTTTCCTCGGCGGAGCTCTGGAAACACCATATATTTT.

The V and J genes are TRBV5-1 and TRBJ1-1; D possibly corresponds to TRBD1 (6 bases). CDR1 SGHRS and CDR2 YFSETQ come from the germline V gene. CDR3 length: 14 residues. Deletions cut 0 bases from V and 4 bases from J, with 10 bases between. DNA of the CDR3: TGCGCCAGCAGCTTGGGGCCAGGGGTCACTGAAGCTTTCTTT. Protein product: CASSLGPGVTEAFF.

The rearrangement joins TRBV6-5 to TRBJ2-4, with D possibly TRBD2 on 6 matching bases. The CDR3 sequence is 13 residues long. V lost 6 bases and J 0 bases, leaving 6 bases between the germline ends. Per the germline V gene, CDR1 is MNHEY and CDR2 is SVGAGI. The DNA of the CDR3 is TGTGCCAGCAGGGGACTAGCCAAAAACATTCAGTACTTC. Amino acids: CASRGLAKNIQYF.

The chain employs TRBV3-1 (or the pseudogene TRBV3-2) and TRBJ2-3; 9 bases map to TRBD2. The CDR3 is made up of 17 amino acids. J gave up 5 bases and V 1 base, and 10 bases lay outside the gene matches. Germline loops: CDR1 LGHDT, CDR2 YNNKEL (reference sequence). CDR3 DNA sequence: TGTGCCAGCAGCCAAGCTACGGGGCGGGAGGGCCGAGATACGCAGTATTTT. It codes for CASSQATGREGRDTQYF.

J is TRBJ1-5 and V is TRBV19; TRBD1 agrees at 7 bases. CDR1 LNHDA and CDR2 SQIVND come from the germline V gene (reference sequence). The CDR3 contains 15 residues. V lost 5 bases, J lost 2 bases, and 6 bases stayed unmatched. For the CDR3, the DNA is TGTGCCAGTAGTCCAGGGGGTTTAGGCAATCAGCCCCAGCATTTT. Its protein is CASSPGGLGNQPQHF.

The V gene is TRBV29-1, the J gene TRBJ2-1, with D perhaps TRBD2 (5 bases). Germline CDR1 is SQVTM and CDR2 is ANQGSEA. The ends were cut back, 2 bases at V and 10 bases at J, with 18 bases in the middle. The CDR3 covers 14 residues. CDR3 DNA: TGCAGCGTTGAACGACTATTGACCGGCGTAGAGCAGTTCTTC. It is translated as CSVERLLTGVEQFF.

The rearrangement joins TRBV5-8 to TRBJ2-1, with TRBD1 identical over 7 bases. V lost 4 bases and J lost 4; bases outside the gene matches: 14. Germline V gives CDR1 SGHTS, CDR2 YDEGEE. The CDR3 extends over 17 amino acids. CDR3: CASSVSGLRGLYNEQFF. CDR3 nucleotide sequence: TGTGCCAGCAGCGTGAGTGGGTTGAGGGGGCTTTACAATGAGCAGTTCTTC.

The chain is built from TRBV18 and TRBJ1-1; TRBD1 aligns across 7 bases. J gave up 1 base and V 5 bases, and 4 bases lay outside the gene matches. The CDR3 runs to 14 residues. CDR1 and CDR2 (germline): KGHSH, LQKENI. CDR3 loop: CASSRGTANTEAFF. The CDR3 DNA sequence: TGTGCCAGCTCAAGGGGGACAGCGAACACTGAAGCTTTCTTT.

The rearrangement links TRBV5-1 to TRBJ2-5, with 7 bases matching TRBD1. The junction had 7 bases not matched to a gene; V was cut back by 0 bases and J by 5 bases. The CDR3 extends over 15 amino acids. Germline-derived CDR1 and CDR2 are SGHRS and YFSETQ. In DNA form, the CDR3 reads TGCGCCAGCAGCTTGGGGCCGCAGGGGGACGAGACCCAGTACTTC. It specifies CASSLGPQGDETQYF.

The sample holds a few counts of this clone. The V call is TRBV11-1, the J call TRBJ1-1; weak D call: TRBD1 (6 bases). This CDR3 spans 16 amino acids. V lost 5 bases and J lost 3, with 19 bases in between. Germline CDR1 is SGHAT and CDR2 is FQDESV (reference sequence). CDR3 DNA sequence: TGTGCCAGCAGCCGGCCCCGGGGGGCCCCCGACACTGAAGCTTTCTTT. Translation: CASSRPRGAPDTEAFF.